The clone carrying this T cell receptor beta chain was detected only a few times. V shed 1 base and J 8 bases; nucleotides not matched to a gene: 9. Germline CDR1 and CDR2: MGHRA and YSYEKL. This CDR3 region has 16 residues. This specimen belongs to a study of T-cell memory formation after mild COVID-19. In TCRdb, the 5' RACE reads were re-called with MiXCR into one record per CDR3 protein. Of approximately 270,000 distinct CDR3 sequences listed, around 16% were seen once; the top ten hold roughly 25%. The clonotype comes from a man aged 18 to 29 who had mild COVID-19 (a few samples of this study predate the infection). Cell type and time point are not known. The sequenced sample consisted of PBMCs or a T cell subset sorted from them (not recorded which). The chain employs TRBV4-1 and TRBJ2-1; TRBD1 agrees at 9 bases. The CDR3 DNA follows: TGCGCCAGCAGCCAAGGACCGGGACAGGGTCACGATGAGCAGTTCTTC. Its translation: CASSQGPGQGHDEQFF.